Below, 14 T cell receptor beta chains from the same sample are listed, as sequenced in a study of blood T cell repertoires in COVID-19 (TCRdb year 2020). The library was generated by the immunoSEQ multiplex PCR assay. The table was pulled from immuneACCESS by TCRdb, which kept in-frame rearrangements only. Such tables lose some clones; where checked, under half of the loss comes from unresolved V genes, and the rest has no known cause. Present in this sample are about 52,000 clones, 70% to 90% of which were seen just once. The top ten clonotypes cover about 15% of the sample. Sequencing was done on a sample of peripheral blood. These receptors all stem from a man aged 65 to 79 with acute or convalescent COVID-19.

V is TRBV6-2 or TRBV6-3 and J is TRBJ2-4; no clear D gene. V gave up 6 bases and J gave up 0 bases, with 18 bases separating them. The germline gives CDR1 MNHEY, CDR2 SVGEGT. The CDR3 spans 17 residues. CDR3 nucleotide sequence: TGTGCCAGCAGCCTCCCTATCCGGAGTATAGCCAAAAACATTCAGTACTTC. As protein: CASSLPIRSIAKNIQYF.

This clone appeared once. V is TRBV18 and J is TRBJ1-1; D may be TRBD1 (5 bases). The germline V gene has CDR1 KGHSH and CDR2 LQKENI. The V and J ends lost 3 bases and 0 bases respectively, with 11 bases between them. This CDR3 spans 15 amino acids. CDR3 region: CASSPPGGVNTEAFF. CDR3 sequence (DNA): TGTGCCAGCTCACCTCCTGGGGGGGTGAACACTGAAGCTTTCTTT.

The genes are TRBV9 and TRBJ2-1; no reliable D call. Deletions cut 0 bases from V and 8 bases from J, with 3 bases between. The CDR3 runs to 11 residues. Germline CDR1 reads SGDLS; CDR2 reads YYNGEE. CDR3 sequence: CASSVGHEQFF. CDR3 coding DNA: TGTGCCAGCAGCGTAGGGCATGAGCAGTTCTTC.

V usage is TRBV28 and J usage is TRBJ1-3; perhaps TRBD1 as D (6 bases). Trimming cost V 6 bases and J 2 bases, with 20 bases left between them. Germline CDR1 and CDR2: MDHEN and SYDVKM. CDR3 length: 17 residues. CDR3 DNA: TGTGCCAGCAGCTCTCCAACCACCGGACAGACTGGAAACACCATATATTTT. It codes for CASSSPTTGQTGNTIYF.

The V and J genes are TRBV5-1 and TRBJ2-1; TRBD1 might be the D (5 bases). The CDR3 runs 13 residues. Germline CDR1 is SGHRS and CDR2 is YFSETQ. The V end was cut by 4 bases, the J end by 7 bases, with 12 bases between. This CDR3 reads CASSAQGSNEQFF. CDR3 DNA: TGCGCCAGCAGCGCCCAGGGTAGTAATGAGCAGTTCTTC.

The chain recombines TRBV6-2 or TRBV6-3 with TRBJ2-2; D is uncertain. The CDR3 runs 15 residues. Germline V gives CDR1 MNHEY, CDR2 SVGEGT. V lost 0 bases to trimming and J lost 2 bases, with 7 bases between them. The CDR3 loop is CASSYSATNTGELFF. The CDR3 bases are TGTGCCAGCAGTTACTCCGCAACAAACACCGGGGAGCTGTTTTTT.

The gene calls are TRBV7-9 and TRBJ1-4, with D possibly TRBD1 on 5 matching bases. This CDR3 is 15 amino acids long. Trimming stripped 0 bases from V and 8 bases from J, with 13 bases between. Germline CDR1 is SEHNR and CDR2 is FQNEAQ (reference sequence). DNA of the CDR3: TGTGCCAGCAGCTTAGCAGGGGCAACTTTGGAAAAACTGTTTTTT. Amino acids: CASSLAGATLEKLFF.

This clone has just a few counts. The V gene is TRBV6-6, the J gene TRBJ1-5; D remains unclear. The V and J ends lost 2 bases and 0 bases respectively, with 8 bases between them. Germline V gene data show CDR1 as MNHNY and CDR2 as SVGAGI (reference sequence). The CDR3 sequence is 15 residues long. DNA of the CDR3: TGTGCCAGCAGTTACGATGACAATAGCAATCAGCCCCAGCATTTT. Its translation is CASSYDDNSNQPQHF.

V usage is TRBV18 and J usage is TRBJ1-2; TRBD1 matches at 7 bases. The germline V gene has CDR1 KGHSH and CDR2 LQKENI. CDR3 size: 16 residues. The junction had 17 bases not matched to a gene; V was cut back by 5 bases and J by 8 bases. In nucleotides, the CDR3 is TGTGCCAGCTCAACCTTTACCGGGACAGTGGCAGAGGGCTACACCTTC. It codes for CASSTFTGTVAEGYTF.

This chain uses TRBV6-7 with TRBJ2-5; D perhaps matches TRBD1 (6 bases). TRBV6-7 is identified as an open reading frame with a role that is uncertain. CDR3 length: 15 amino acids. Trimming stripped 6 bases from V and 3 bases from J, with 17 bases between. The CDR3 bases are TGTGCCAGCAGCCGACGGACAGAGGGAAAAGAGACCCAGTACTTC. Translated, it gives CASSRRTEGKETQYF.

The chain combines TRBV5-4 with TRBJ2-5; the D is unclear. This CDR3 comprises 11 residues. In germline, CDR1 is SGHNT, CDR2 YYREEE (reference sequence). V lost 5 bases to trimming and J lost 5 bases, with 7 bases between them. The CDR3: CASRSLETQYF. CDR3 DNA: TGTGCCAGCAGGTCATTGGAGACCCAGTACTTC.

This chain connects TRBV3-1 (or the pseudogene TRBV3-2) to TRBJ1-2; D ambiguous. Germline CDR1 is LGHDT and CDR2 is YNNKEL (reference sequence). With 4 bases removed from V and 4 bases from J, the gap between germline ends came to 16 bases. This CDR3 contains 15 residues. The CDR3 is CASSPLIGRAYGYTF. CDR3 in DNA: TGTGCCAGCAGCCCCCTCATAGGGAGGGCCTATGGCTACACCTTC.

This clone was recorded a few times. The CDR3, as DNA: TGTGCCAGCAGCGTCTCCTCGGGATTTTCACCCCTCCACTTT. Its protein is CASSVSSGFSPLHF. The chain employs TRBV9 and TRBJ1-6; no clear D gene. Per the germline V gene, CDR1 is SGDLS and CDR2 is YYNGEE. The ends were cut back, 2 bases at V and 9 bases at J, with 12 bases in the middle. CDR3 size: 14 residues. The full variable domain, its missing parts supplied by reference TRBV9 and TRBJ1-6, is DSGVTQTPKHLITATGQRVTLRCSPRSGDLSVYWYQQSLDQGLQFLIQYYNGEERAKGNILERFSAQQFPDLHSELNLSSLELGDSALYFCASSVSSGFSPLHFGNGTRLTVT.

V gene TRBV7-2 combines with J gene TRBJ2-2, with 8 bases that match TRBD2. The length of the CDR3 is 15 residues. Losses at the gene ends were 5 bases for V and 4 bases for J; bases not matched to a gene: 6. Germline V gives CDR1 SGHTA, CDR2 FQGNSA. The CDR3 DNA is TGTGCCAGCAGCCTGCGGGAGGTAGGCACCGGGGAGCTGTTTTTT. Protein sequence: CASSLREVGTGELFF.